The rows below give T cell receptor beta chains drawn from one sample of a study of shared clonotypes between healthy human individuals. Here immunoSEQ multiplex PCR was the method, and the copy in TCRdb shows in-frame clones only, minus some. The sample holds approximately 840,000 clones, about 96% seen once. Sequencing used naive CD8+ T cells sorted from blood. All receptors come from a man aged 25 to 45 in good health. CDR3s include the opening cysteine and the closing phenylalanine or tryptophan. D genes are given only for firm matches. Rows give clone size only sometimes, using once, few, many, or a class for an expanded clone.

V	D	J	size	CDR3	DNA
TRBV2	TRBD2	TRBJ2-1	-	CASSEYKTSGSYADEQFF	TGTGCCAGCAGTGAGTACAAGACTAGCGGGAGTTATGCCGATGAGCAGTTCTTC
TRBV11-2	-	TRBJ1-3	-	CASSLILNQGFKHF	TGTGCCAGCAGCTTAATATTAAACCAGGGTTTTAAACATTTT
TRBV7-9	-	TRBJ1-2	-	CASSLFATEYGYTF	TGTGCCAGCAGCTTATTCGCGACAGAGTATGGCTACACCTTC
TRBV29-1	-	TRBJ2-7	-	CSVEEGNEQYF	TGCAGCGTTGAAGAGGGAAACGAGCAGTACTTC
TRBV11-2	-	TRBJ1-4	-	CASSLEGGPNEKLFF	TGTGCCAGCAGCTTAGAGGGTGGGCCTAATGAAAAACTGTTTTTT
TRBV4-2	-	TRBJ2-3	-	CASSLPGSTDTQYF	TGTGCCAGCAGCCTGCCGGGATCCACAGATACGCAGTATTTT
TRBV27	-	TRBJ2-7	-	CASRPAGTSSYEQYF	TGTGCCAGCAGACCGGCCGGGACATCGTCCTACGAGCAGTACTTC
TRBV11-3	TRBD1	TRBJ2-1	once	CASSSGDRGNNEQFF	TGTGCCAGCAGCTCAGGGGACAGGGGTAACAATGAGCAGTTCTTC
TRBV6-5	-	TRBJ2-3	-	CASSYSNMGTDTQYF	TGTGCCAGCAGTTACTCGAATATGGGGACAGATACGCAGTATTTT
TRBV6-5	-	TRBJ2-7	once	CASSYGLTDDYEQYF	TGTGCCAGCAGTTACGGATTGACAGATGACTACGAGCAGTACTTC
TRBV28	TRBD1	TRBJ2-3	-	CASSPHRDRSTDTQYF	TGTGCCAGCAGTCCACACCGGGACAGAAGCACAGATACGCAGTATTTT
TRBV4-1	-	TRBJ2-1	-	CASSHDGREQFF	TGCGCCAGCAGCCACGATGGACGTGAGCAGTTCTTC
TRBV29-1	TRBD1	TRBJ2-1	-	CSGELGTGGQFF	TGCAGCGGGGAACTTGGGACAGGGGGGCAGTTCTTC
TRBV7-2	-	TRBJ2-1	-	CASSLATYNEQFF	TGTGCCAGCAGCTTAGCTACCTACAATGAGCAGTTCTTC
TRBV7-9	TRBD1	TRBJ2-6	-	CASSSETGEEFSGANVLTF	TGTGCCAGCAGCTCTGAGACAGGGGAGGAATTCTCTGGGGCCAACGTCCTGACTTTC
TRBV18	TRBD2	TRBJ2-7	-	CASSPGAGGPNEQYF	TGTGCCAGCTCACCCGGGGCGGGAGGGCCCAACGAGCAGTACTTC
TRBV28	-	TRBJ1-4	-	CASSFGEQGEEKLFF	TGTGCCAGCAGTTTTGGAGAACAGGGTGAGGAAAAACTGTTTTTT
TRBV5-7	-	TRBJ2-5	-	CASSAPSPAELVETQYF	TGTGCCAGCAGCGCGCCCTCTCCTGCTGAACTTGTGGAGACCCAGTACTTC
TRBV4-3	-	TRBJ2-5	-	CASSQGPGLGETQYF	TGCGCCAGCAGCCAAGGTCCAGGGCTGGGGGAGACCCAGTACTTC
TRBV18	TRBD1	TRBJ2-1	-	CASSPQGAGTYNEQFF	TGTGCCAGCTCCCCACAGGGGGCCGGAACCTACAATGAGCAGTTCTTC
TRBV11-3	TRBD1	TRBJ2-7	-	CASSLGQGAHEQYF	TGTGCCAGCAGCTTAGGACAGGGGGCCCACGAGCAGTACTTC
TRBV7-3	TRBD2	TRBJ2-3	-	CASSASGRFDTDTQYF	TGTGCCAGCAGCGCCAGCGGGAGGTTCGACACAGATACGCAGTATTTT
TRBV9	TRBD2	TRBJ2-7	-	CASSSGLAGVDEQYF	TGTGCCAGCAGCTCTGGACTAGCGGGAGTGGACGAGCAGTACTTC
TRBV5-6	-	TRBJ1-1	-	CASSLDRDETGTEAFF	TGTGCCAGCAGCTTGGACAGGGACGAGACGGGCACTGAAGCTTTCTTT
TRBV29-1	-	TRBJ2-7	few	CSVEGWTEGSYEQYF	TGCAGCGTTGAGGGCTGGACGGAGGGTTCTTACGAGCAGTACTTC
TRBV4-3	TRBD1	TRBJ1-5	-	CASSPDRSENQPQHF	TGCGCCAGCAGCCCGGACAGGTCCGAGAATCAGCCCCAGCATTTT
TRBV4-1	-	TRBJ2-7	-	CASSLSWTANYEQYF	TGCGCCAGCAGCCTCAGCTGGACAGCAAATTACGAGCAGTACTTC
TRBV7-9	TRBD2	TRBJ2-7	-	CASSLTSGRSYEQYF	TGTGCCAGCAGCTTGACTAGCGGGAGATCCTACGAGCAGTACTTC
TRBV7-9	-	TRBJ1-1	-	CASSLPVPMNTEAFF	TGTGCCAGCAGCCTTCCCGTTCCTATGAACACTGAAGCTTTCTTT
TRBV18	-	TRBJ1-2	-	CASSLGPVGGYGYTF	TGTGCCAGCTCACTCGGTCCGGTTGGTGGCTATGGCTACACCTTC
TRBV29-1	TRBD1	TRBJ2-3	-	CSVMGTGAGDTQYF	TGCAGCGTTATGGGGACAGGGGCAGGGGATACGCAGTATTTT
TRBV7-9	TRBD1	TRBJ2-7	-	CASSRIPGQTYEQYF	TGTGCCAGCAGCCGAATCCCGGGACAGACCTACGAGCAGTACTTC
TRBV5-8	TRBD1	TRBJ2-6	-	CASSLERDRGSGANVLTF	TGTGCCAGCAGCTTGGAACGGGACAGGGGGTCCGGGGCCAACGTCCTGACTTTC
TRBV7-9	-	TRBJ2-3	-	CASRFGGGATDTQYF	TGTGCCAGCAGATTCGGTGGGGGGGCCACAGATACGCAGTATTTT
TRBV7-9	TRBD2	TRBJ2-1	-	CASSSGRLEKNEQFF	TGTGCCAGTTCGAGCGGGAGGTTGGAAAAAAATGAGCAGTTCTTC
TRBV6-5	-	TRBJ2-7	once	CASSPSIGGEQYF	TGTGCCAGCAGCCCCTCGATCGGGGGCGAGCAGTACTTC
TRBV4-1	TRBD2	TRBJ2-7	-	CASSSKTTSGSLYEQYF	TGCGCCAGCAGCTCAAAAACCACTAGCGGGAGCTTATACGAGCAGTACTTC
TRBV27	-	TRBJ2-7	-	CASSLGRSSYEQYF	TGTGCCAGCAGTCTCGGACGGAGCTCGTACGAGCAGTACTTC
TRBV9	-	TRBJ2-3	-	CASNPLNVPRGTDTQYF	TGTGCCAGCAACCCGCTTAACGTCCCGAGGGGCACAGATACGCAGTATTTT
TRBV9	TRBD2	TRBJ2-2	once	CASSVSAGDWNTGELFF	TGTGCCAGCAGCGTCTCGGCGGGAGACTGGAACACCGGGGAGCTGTTTTTT
TRBV7-2	TRBD2	TRBJ2-2	-	CASSFWLAGNTGELFF	TGTGCCAGCAGCTTCTGGCTAGCGGGCAACACCGGGGAGCTGTTTTTT
TRBV7-9	TRBD1	TRBJ2-1	-	CASSLGQVISYNEQFF	TGTGCCAGCAGCCTGGGACAGGTGATCTCCTACAATGAGCAGTTCTTC
TRBV10-3	TRBD1	TRBJ2-7	-	CAISEGTGKDEQYF	TGTGCCATCAGTGAGGGGACAGGGAAAGACGAGCAGTACTTC